The present entry profiles one TCR beta chain with its context. The data were obtained in a study of technical replicates of blood from a few donors. The germline V gene has CDR1 MDHEN and CDR2 SYDVKM. V lost 8 bases and J lost 5, with 9 bases in between. The CDR3 length is 11 residues. Assay: immunoSEQ multiplex PCR; the TCRdb copy retains only in-frame clones and omits some. The sample lists approximately 76,000 clones; approximately 83% were seen once. This receptor was identified in a human donor in good health. Some clones in this sample may be carry-over from other donors' samples. Source material: PBMCs. The chain recombines TRBV28 with TRBJ2-5; tentative D call: TRBD2 (6 bases). CDR3 sequence (DNA): TGTGCCAGCTACAGCGGGGAGACCCAGTACTTC. As protein: CASYSGETQYF.